The text below deals with one T cell receptor beta chain. An input of roughly 0.5 to 1 ug of RNA was subjected to reverse transcription using random hexamers. TCRdb re-derived calls from the immunoSEQ multiplex PCR reads in MiXCR, one entry per CDR3 protein. This repertoire shows about 430,000 distinct CDR3 sequences, approximately 85% found once; its top ten account for approximately 0.12%. The data belong to a study of CD8 T cells in Susac syndrome. Sequenced input: CD8+ T cells from PBMCs. The sequence derives from a human donor with multiple sclerosis.

DNA for the CDR3: TGTGCCAGCAGCTCCGGGGTAGCGGGGGGGCCGTTTTCAGCAAATGAGCAGTTCTTC. Amino acids: CASSSGVAGGPFSANEQFF. This chain links TRBV2 with TRBJ2-1, with 11 bases identical to TRBD2. CDR1 is SNHLY and CDR2 is FYNNEI in the germline V gene. J was trimmed by 7 bases and V by 6 bases; bases with no gene match: 20. This CDR3 spans 19 amino acids.